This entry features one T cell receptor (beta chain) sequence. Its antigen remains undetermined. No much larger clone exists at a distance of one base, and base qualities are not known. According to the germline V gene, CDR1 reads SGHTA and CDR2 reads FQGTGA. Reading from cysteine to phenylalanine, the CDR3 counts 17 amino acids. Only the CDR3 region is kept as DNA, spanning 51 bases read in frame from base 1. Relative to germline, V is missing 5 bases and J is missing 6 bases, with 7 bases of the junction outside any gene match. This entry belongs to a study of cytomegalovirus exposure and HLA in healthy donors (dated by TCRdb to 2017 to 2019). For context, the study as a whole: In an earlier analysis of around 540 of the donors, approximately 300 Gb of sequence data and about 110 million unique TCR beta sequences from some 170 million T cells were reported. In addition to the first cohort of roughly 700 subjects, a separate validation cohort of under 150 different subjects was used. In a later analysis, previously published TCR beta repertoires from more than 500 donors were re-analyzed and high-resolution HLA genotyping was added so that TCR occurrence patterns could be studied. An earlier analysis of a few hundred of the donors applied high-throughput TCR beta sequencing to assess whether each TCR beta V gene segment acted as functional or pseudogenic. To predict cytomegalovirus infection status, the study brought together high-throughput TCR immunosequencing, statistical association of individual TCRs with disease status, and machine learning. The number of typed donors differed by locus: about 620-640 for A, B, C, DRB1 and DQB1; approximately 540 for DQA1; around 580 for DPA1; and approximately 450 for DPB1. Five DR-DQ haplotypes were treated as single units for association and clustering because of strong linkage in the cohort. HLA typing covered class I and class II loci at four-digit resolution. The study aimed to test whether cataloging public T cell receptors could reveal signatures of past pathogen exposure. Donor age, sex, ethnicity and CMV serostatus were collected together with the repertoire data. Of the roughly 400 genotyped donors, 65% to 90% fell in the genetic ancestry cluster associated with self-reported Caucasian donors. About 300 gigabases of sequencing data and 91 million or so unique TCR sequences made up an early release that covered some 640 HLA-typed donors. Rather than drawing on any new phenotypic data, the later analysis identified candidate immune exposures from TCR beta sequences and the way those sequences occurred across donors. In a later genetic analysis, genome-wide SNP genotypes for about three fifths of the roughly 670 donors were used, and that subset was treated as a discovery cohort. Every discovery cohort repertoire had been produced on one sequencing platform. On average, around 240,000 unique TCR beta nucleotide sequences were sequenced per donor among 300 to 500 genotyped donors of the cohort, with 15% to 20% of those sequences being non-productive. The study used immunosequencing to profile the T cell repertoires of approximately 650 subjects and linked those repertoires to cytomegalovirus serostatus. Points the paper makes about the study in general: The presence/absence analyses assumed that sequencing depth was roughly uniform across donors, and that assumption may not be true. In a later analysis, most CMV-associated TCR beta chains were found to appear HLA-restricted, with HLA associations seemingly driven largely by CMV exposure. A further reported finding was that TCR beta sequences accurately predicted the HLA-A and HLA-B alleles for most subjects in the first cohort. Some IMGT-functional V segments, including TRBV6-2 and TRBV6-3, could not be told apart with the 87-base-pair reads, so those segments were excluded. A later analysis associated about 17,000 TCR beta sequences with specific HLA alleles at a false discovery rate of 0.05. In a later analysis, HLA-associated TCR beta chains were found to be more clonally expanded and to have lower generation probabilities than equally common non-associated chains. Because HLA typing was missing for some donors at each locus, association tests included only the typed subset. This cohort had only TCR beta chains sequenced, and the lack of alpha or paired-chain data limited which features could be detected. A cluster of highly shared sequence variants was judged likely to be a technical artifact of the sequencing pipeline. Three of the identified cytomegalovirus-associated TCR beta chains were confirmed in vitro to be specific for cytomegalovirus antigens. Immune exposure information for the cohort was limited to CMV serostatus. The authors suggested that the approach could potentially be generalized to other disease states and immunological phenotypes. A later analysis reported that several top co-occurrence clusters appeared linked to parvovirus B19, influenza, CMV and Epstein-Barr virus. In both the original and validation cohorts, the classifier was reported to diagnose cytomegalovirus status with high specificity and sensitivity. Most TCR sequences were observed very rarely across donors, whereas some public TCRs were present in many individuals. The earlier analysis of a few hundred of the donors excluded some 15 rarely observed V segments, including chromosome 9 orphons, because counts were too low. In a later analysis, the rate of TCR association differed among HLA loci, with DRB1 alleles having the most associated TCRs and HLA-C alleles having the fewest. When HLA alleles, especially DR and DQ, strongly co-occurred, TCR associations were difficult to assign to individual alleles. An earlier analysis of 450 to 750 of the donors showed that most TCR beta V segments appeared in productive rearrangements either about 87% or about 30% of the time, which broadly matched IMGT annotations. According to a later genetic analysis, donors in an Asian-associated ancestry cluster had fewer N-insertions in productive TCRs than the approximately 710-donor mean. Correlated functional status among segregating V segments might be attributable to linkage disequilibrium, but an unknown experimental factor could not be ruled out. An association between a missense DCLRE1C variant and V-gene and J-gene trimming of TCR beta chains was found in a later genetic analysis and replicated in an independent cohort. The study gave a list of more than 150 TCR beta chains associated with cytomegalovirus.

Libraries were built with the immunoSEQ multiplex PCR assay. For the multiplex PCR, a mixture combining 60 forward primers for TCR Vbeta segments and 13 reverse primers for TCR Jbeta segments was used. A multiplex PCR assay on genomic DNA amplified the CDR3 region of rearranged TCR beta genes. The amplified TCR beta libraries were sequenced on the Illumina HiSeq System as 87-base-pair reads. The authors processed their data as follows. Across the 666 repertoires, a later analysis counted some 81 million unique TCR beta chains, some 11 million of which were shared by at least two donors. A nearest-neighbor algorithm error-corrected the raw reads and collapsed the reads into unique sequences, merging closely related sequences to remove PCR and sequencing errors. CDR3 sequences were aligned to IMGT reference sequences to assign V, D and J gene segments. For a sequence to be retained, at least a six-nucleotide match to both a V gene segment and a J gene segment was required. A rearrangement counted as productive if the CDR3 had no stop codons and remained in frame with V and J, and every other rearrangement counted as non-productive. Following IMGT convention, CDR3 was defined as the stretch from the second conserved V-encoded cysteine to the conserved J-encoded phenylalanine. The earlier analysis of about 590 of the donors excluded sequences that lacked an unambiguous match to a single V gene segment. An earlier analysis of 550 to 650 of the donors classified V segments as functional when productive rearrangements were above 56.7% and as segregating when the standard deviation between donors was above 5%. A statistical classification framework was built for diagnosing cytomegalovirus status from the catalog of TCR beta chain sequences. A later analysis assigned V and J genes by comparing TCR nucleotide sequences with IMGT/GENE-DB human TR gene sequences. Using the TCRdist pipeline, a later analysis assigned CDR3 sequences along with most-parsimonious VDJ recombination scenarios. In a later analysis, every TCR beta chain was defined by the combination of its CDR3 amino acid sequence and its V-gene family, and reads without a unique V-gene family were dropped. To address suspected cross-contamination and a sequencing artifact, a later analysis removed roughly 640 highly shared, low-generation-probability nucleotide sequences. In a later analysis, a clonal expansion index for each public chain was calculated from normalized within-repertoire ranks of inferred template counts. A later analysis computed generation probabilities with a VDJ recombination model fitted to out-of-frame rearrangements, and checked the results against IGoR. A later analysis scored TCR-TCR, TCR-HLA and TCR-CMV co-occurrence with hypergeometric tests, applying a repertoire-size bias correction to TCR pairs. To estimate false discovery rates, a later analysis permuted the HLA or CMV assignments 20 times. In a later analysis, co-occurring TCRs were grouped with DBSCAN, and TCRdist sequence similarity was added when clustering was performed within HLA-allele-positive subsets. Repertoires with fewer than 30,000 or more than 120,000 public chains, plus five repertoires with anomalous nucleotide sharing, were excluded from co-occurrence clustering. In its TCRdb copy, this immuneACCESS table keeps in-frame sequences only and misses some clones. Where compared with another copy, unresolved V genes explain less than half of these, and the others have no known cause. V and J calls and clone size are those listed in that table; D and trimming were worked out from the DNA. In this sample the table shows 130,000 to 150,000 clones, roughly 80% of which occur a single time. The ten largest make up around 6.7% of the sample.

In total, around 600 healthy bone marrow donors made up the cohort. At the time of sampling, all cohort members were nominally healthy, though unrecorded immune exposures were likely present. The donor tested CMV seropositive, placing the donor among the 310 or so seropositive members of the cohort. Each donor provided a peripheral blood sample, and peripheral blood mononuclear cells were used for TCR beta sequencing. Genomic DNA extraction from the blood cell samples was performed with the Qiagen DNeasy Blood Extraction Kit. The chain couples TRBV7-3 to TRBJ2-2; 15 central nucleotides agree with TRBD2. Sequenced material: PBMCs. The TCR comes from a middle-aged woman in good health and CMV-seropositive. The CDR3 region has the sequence CASSPGTSGGSPGELFF. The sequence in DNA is TGTGCCAGCAGCCCAGGGACTAGCGGGGGGTCTCCCGGGGAGCTGTTTTTT.